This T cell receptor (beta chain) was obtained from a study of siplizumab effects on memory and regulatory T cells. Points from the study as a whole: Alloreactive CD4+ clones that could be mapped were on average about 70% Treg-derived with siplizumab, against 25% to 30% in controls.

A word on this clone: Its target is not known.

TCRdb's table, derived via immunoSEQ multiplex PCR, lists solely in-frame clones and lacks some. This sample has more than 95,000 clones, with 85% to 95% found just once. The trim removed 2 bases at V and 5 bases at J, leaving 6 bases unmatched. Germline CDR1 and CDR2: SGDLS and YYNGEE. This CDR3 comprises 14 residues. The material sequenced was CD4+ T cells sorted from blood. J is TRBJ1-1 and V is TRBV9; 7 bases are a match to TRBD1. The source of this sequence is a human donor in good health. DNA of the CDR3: TGTGCCAGCAGCGTCGACAGGGAATTGACTGAAGCTTTCTTT. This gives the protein CASSVDRELTEAFF.